Below, 21 T cell receptor beta chains from the same sample are listed, as sequenced in a study of shared clonotypes between healthy human individuals. Repertoires were generated with immunoSEQ multiplex PCR, while TCRdb's copy carries only in-frame clones and drops some. The repertoire holds 1.5 million to 1.9 million clones, with 98% as singletons. The sequenced material came from naive CD4+ T cells sorted from blood. Subset defined: CD45RA+ positively selected. These receptors all come from a young man in good health.

The sample holds one count of this clone. Here the CDR3 reads CAISGSGRALTYNEQFF. CDR3 nucleotide sequence: TGTGCCATCAGTGGGAGCGGGAGGGCGTTGACCTACAATGAGCAGTTCTTC. V and J are TRBV10-3 and TRBJ2-1, with TRBD2 matching over 10 bases. The V segment lost 4 bases and the J segment 2 bases; nucleotides outside the gene matches: 8. The CDR3 has 17 residues. The germline CDR1 and CDR2 sequences are ENHRY and SYGVKD.

J is TRBJ2-2 and V is TRBV4-2; a possible D gene is TRBD1 (6 bases). Germline lookup yields CDR1 LGHNA and CDR2 YNFKEQ. The CDR3 is 17 residues long. Deletions cut 2 bases from V and 7 bases from J, with 20 bases between. The CDR3 reads CASSQQTGAQLGGELFF. CDR3 nucleotides: TGTGCCAGCAGCCAACAGACAGGAGCTCAACTTGGCGGGGAGCTGTTTTTT.

This rearrangement joins TRBV2 to TRBJ2-7; D may match TRBD1 or TRBD2 (5 bases each). Deletions cut 3 bases from V and 3 bases from J, with 18 bases between. Germline CDR1 reads SNHLY; CDR2 reads FYNNEI. The CDR3 consists of 16 residues. CDR3 sequence reads: CASSDEGWTGHYEQYF. The CDR3, as DNA: TGTGCCAGCAGTGACGAGGGATGGACGGGGCACTACGAGCAGTACTTC.

The chain carries TRBV4-1 and TRBJ2-7; 9 bases are shared with TRBD2. Germline-derived CDR1 and CDR2 are MGHRA and YSYEKL. The CDR3 has 17 amino acids. The V gene end was trimmed by 3 bases and the J gene end by 0 bases; junction bases not matched to a gene: 9. CDR3 loop: CASSHNPAGGLSYEQYF. CDR3 coding DNA: TGCGCCAGCAGCCACAACCCGGCGGGAGGGCTCTCCTACGAGCAGTACTTC.

This chain connects TRBV6-5 to TRBJ1-3; unclear D gene. V lost 6 bases to trimming and J lost 1 base, with 10 bases between them. CDR3 length: 14 amino acids. Per germline, CDR1 MNHEY and CDR2 SVGAGI. CDR3 region: CASRAQVSGNTIYF. The CDR3 nucleotides read TGTGCCAGCAGGGCCCAAGTGTCTGGAAACACCATATATTTT.

This clone occurred once. CDR3 region: CASSSALGYTF. The CDR3 nucleotides are TGTGCCAGCAGCTCGGCTCTGGGCTACACCTTC. The chain combines TRBV5-6 with TRBJ1-2; no clear D. Per germline, CDR1 SGHDT and CDR2 YYEEEE. V was shortened by 3 bases and J by 8 bases, with 8 bases between the two germline ends. This CDR3 comprises 11 residues.

The gene calls are TRBV28 and TRBJ2-7; D remains ambiguous. CDR1 and CDR2 (germline): MDHEN, SYDVKM. Trimming pared 3 bases from V and 0 bases from J, leaving 6 bases between. The CDR3 contains 13 residues. The CDR3 reads CASSFGLSYEQYF. CDR3 bases: TGTGCCAGCAGTTTCGGGCTCTCCTACGAGCAGTACTTC. The variable domain in full, with the rest retrieved from reference TRBV28 and TRBJ2-7, is DVKVTQSSRYLVKRTGEKVFLECVQDMDHENMFWYRQDPGLGLRLIYFSYDVKMKEKGDIPEGYSVSREKKERFSLILESASTNQTSMYLCASSFGLSYEQYFGPGTRLTVT.

The chain uses TRBV10-3 and TRBJ1-5; 8 bases are shared with TRBD1. This CDR3 spans 14 amino acids. Trimming removed 6 bases from V and 3 bases from J; junction bases left unmatched: 4. Germline V lookup: CDR1 ENHRY, CDR2 SYGVKD. As DNA, the CDR3 is TGTGCCATCAGCAGGGGGCCCCTCAATCAGCCCCAGCATTTT. Protein: CAISRGPLNQPQHF.

This chain connects TRBV7-8 to TRBJ2-3; D may be TRBD1 (6 bases). Germline V CDR1 and CDR2: SGHVS, FQNEAQ. Between the trimmed V and J ends, which lost 4 bases and 1 base, there was a span of 15 bases. The CDR3 has 16 amino acids. The CDR3 nucleotides read TGTGCCAGCAGCTACACAGGGTTTCGGGGCACAGATACGCAGTATTTT. Translating it yields CASSYTGFRGTDTQYF.

Remarks on this clone: The CDR3 does not close with the conserved phenylalanine or tryptophan, likely indicating a read error. No DNA is shown, since the ends of the CDR3 on it are uncertain; the CDR3 is the one TCRdb lists. This rearrangement joins TRBV20-1 to TRBJ1-2. The CDR3 numbers 8 amino acids, ends counted. Per the germline V gene, CDR1 is DFQATT and CDR2 is SNEGSKA (reference sequence). CDR3 in amino acids: CSAPTPGI.

This chain joins TRBV5-4 and TRBJ1-1, with a possible D match to TRBD1 (6 bases). Germline CDR1 is SGHNT and CDR2 is YYREEE (reference sequence). V lost 4 bases and J 4 bases, leaving 14 bases between the germline ends. The CDR3 runs to 14 residues. In nucleotides, the CDR3 is TGTGCCAGCAGCAGGGGGGCCGAGGTCACTGAAGCTTTCTTT. This codes for CASSRGAEVTEAFF.

V and J are TRBV5-6 and TRBJ2-7, with D perhaps matching TRBD2 (6 bases). Germline CDR1 reads SGHDT; CDR2 reads YYEEEE. CDR3 length equals 14 residues. Deletions cut 3 bases from V and 4 bases from J, with 14 bases between. The CDR3 region is CASSSYSGVYEQYF. CDR3 nucleotide sequence: TGTGCCAGCAGCTCCTATAGCGGAGTTTACGAGCAGTACTTC.

This clone was seen a single time. This chain uses TRBV6-5 with TRBJ1-1, with 7 bases matching TRBD1. Germline CDR1 MNHEY, CDR2 SVGAGI. Unmatched junction bases numbered 4, after V lost 0 bases and J lost 0 bases. This CDR3 contains 16 residues. CDR3 protein: CASSYSGQPMNTEAFF. The DNA of the CDR3 is TGTGCCAGCAGTTACTCGGGACAGCCCATGAACACTGAAGCTTTCTTT.

The chain uses TRBV10-3 and TRBJ2-6; a weak D match, TRBD2 (5 bases). The germline V gene has CDR1 ENHRY and CDR2 SYGVKD. This CDR3 has 17 residues. V was clipped by 6 bases and J by 4 bases, with 19 bases between them. CDR3 region: CAISLETGGSGANVLTF. DNA for the CDR3: TGTGCCATCAGCTTGGAGACGGGCGGGTCCGGGGCCAACGTCCTGACTTTC.

The chain couples TRBV5-1 to TRBJ2-7; 7 bases are shared with TRBD2. CDR1 is SGHRS and CDR2 is YFSETQ in the germline V gene. The V gene end was trimmed by 0 bases and the J gene end by 2 bases; junction bases not matched to a gene: 5. CDR3 length: 15 amino acids. CDR3: CASSLAGSGTYEQYF. The CDR3, as DNA: TGCGCCAGCAGCTTGGCAGGGAGCGGGACCTACGAGCAGTACTTC.

With regard to this clone: Other DNA sequences in the same sample also yield this CDR3. V and J are TRBV18 and TRBJ1-1, with 9 bases aligning to TRBD1. Trimming cost V 3 bases and J 5 bases; bases outside gene matches: 4. Germline loops: CDR1 KGHSH, CDR2 LQKENI. This CDR3 contains 14 residues. CDR3 nucleotide sequence: TGTGCCAGCTCACCGGGACAGGGTAGGACTGAAGCTTTCTTT. This codes for CASSPGQGRTEAFF.

In this sample, this clone turned up once. Additional DNA sequences in this sample encode the identical CDR3. The V and J genes are TRBV5-1 and TRBJ1-3; D is undetermined. The germline gives CDR1 SGHRS, CDR2 YFSETQ. Trimming pared 0 bases from V and 0 bases from J, leaving 13 bases between. There are 17 residues in the CDR3. CDR3 nucleotides: TGCGCCAGCAGCTTGGGAAGGAGTAGGCTCTCTGGAAACACCATATATTTT. Protein sequence: CASSLGRSRLSGNTIYF.

The rearrangement joins TRBV19 to TRBJ2-3; TRBD1 aligns across 7 bases. V lost 5 bases, J lost 0 bases, and 11 bases stayed unmatched. CDR1 is LNHDA, CDR2 SQIVND, per germline (reference sequence). The CDR3 sequence is 17 residues long. The CDR3 protein is CASSPRQGSESTDTQYF. The CDR3 region has the DNA TGTGCCAGTAGTCCCCGACAGGGTTCGGAAAGCACAGATACGCAGTATTTT.

This sequence joins TRBV2 and TRBJ1-1; 9 positions agree with TRBD1. The CDR3 consists of 13 residues. Germline loops: CDR1 SNHLY, CDR2 FYNNEI. The V segment lost 9 bases and the J segment 10 bases; nucleotides outside the gene matches: 12. CDR3 sequence: CASQNRDRAVAFF. The CDR3 nucleotides are TGTGCCAGTCAGAACCGGGACAGGGCGGTAGCTTTCTTT.

The genes are TRBV5-4 and TRBJ2-5, with TRBD2 as a possible D gene (6 bases). Deletions cut 4 bases from V and 2 bases from J, with 15 bases between. The CDR3 has 15 amino acids. Germline loops: CDR1 SGHNT, CDR2 YYREEE (reference sequence). In nucleotides, the CDR3 is TGTGCCAGCAGCCCGCCCGGAGGGAGGCAAGAGACCCAGTACTTC. Translated, it gives CASSPPGGRQETQYF.

The J gene is TRBJ2-3, the V gene TRBV9, with 14 positions matching TRBD2. This CDR3 contains 19 residues. V lost 9 bases and J lost 0; bases outside the gene matches: 15. Per germline, CDR1 SGDLS and CDR2 YYNGEE. The CDR3 DNA follows: TGTGCCAACATACCTGGGGGGACTAGCGGGAGACGGAGCACAGATACGCAGTATTTT. Its translation: CANIPGGTSGRRSTDTQYF.